The T cell receptor (beta chain) under discussion was sequenced for a study of CD4+ T cells in melanoma. Study outcomes and limitations: Neoantigen-specific CD4+ T cells in melanoma reportedly had diverse differentiation states.

TCRdb keeps only in-frame clones here, not all; method: immunoSEQ multiplex PCR. The table lists over 100,000 clones, approximately 90% of them singletons. The CDR3 contains 11 residues. Germline V lookup: CDR1 MNHEY, CDR2 SMNVEV (reference sequence). V shed 5 bases and J shed 6 bases, with 8 bases lying between them. Points on this clone: The antigen is undetermined.

The chain couples TRBV27 to TRBJ2-7; a weak D match, TRBD1 (6 bases). The origin of this receptor is a human donor with melanoma. Sequencing was performed on peripheral blood. CDR3 bases: TGTGCCAGCAGTGGGGGCGGCGAGCAGTACTTC. The encoded protein is CASSGGGEQYF.